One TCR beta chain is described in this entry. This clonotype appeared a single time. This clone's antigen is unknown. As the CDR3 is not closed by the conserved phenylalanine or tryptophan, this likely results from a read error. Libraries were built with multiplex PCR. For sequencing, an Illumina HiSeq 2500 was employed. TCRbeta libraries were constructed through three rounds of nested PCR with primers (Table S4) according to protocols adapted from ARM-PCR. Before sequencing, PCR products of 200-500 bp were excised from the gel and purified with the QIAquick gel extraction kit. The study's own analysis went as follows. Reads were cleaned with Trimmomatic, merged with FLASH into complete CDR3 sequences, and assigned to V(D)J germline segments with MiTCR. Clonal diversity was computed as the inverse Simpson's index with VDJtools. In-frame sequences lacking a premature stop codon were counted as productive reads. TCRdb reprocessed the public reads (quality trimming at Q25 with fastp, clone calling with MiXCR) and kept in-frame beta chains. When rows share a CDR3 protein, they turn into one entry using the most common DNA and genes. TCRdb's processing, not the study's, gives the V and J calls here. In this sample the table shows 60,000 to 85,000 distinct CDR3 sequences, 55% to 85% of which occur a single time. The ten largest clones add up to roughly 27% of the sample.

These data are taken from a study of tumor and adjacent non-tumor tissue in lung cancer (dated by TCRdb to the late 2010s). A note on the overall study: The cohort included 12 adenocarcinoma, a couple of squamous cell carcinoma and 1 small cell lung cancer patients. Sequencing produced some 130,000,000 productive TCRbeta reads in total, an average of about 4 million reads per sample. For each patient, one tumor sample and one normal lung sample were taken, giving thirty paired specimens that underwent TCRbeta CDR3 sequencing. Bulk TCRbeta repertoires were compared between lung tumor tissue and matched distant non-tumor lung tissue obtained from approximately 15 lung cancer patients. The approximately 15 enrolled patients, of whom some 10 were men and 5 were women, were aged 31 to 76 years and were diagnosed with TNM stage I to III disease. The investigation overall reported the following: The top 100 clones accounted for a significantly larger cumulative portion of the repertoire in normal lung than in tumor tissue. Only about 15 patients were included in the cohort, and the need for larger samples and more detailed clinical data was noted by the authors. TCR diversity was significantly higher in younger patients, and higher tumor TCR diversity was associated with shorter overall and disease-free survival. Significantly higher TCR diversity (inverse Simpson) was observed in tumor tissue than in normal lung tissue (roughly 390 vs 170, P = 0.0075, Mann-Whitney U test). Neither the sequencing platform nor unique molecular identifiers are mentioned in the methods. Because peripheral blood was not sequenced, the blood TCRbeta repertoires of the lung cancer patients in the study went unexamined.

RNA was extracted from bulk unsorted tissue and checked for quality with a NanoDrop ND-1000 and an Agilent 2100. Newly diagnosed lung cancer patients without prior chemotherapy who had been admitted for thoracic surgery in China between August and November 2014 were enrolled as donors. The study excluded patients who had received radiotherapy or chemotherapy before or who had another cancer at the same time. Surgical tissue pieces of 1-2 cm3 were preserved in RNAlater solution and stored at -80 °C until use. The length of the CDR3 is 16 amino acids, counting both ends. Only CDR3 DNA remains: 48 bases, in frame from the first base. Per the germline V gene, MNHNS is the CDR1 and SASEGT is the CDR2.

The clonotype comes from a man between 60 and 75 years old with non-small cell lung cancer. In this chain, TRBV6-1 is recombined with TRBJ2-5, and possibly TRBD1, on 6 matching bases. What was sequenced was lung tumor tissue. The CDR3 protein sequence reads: CASRKIPTGNQETQYL. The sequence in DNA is TGTGCCAGCAGGAAGATCCCCACAGGGAACCAGGAGACCCAGTACCTC.